This is a list of T cell receptor beta chains from one sample in a study of T cells in localized non-small cell lung cancer. The table came from immunoSEQ multiplex PCR; TCRdb's copy has only in-frame clones and leaves some out. This table has about 23,000 clones, roughly 90% appearing once. The sample in question was peripheral blood, obtained before any cancer treatment. The receptor source for this set is a male donor at least 60 years old with stage I squamous cell lung carcinoma. The CDR3 runs from the conserved cysteine through the conserved F or W. D genes are given only for firm matches.

v_gene	d_gene	CDR3aa
TRBV6-5	TRBD2	CARRLGSGTNNEQFF
TRBV19	TRBD1	CASSPQGLYGYTF
TRBV7-2	TRBD1	CASRTGTQGYTF
TRBV7-8	NA	CASSPINSPLHF
TRBV7-9	NA	CASSLAGAYQETQYF
TRBV11-2	NA	CASSRGWGYGYTF
TRBV9	NA	CASSLRDSSNNEQFF
TRBV6-1	TRBD2	CASSLAGGRYEQYF
TRBV6-5	TRBD1	CASKPGQGSDEQYF
TRBV19	TRBD1	CASSIAGTGSNEKLFF
TRBV7-2	NA	CASRLSPLYEQYF
TRBV11-2	NA	CASSLVPYEQYF
TRBV2	NA	CASRGRGGQPQHF
TRBV19	TRBD2	CASLDSAGGPYEQYF
TRBV30	TRBD1	CAWSVSGTGWMNTEAFF
TRBV5-1	TRBD1	CASSPLTGGYYEQYF
TRBV5-1	TRBD1	CASSRSGGNSPLHF
TRBV11-2	TRBD2	CASSYPGRMGADTQYF
TRBV10-3	NA	CAISRDDSGNTIYF
TRBV7-2	NA	CASSFTDTQYF
TRBV7-2	NA	CASRPTPAGELFF